What follows describes a single T cell receptor beta chain. Its antigen remains unidentified. These data belong to a study of siplizumab effects on memory and regulatory T cells. Study findings and constraints: Naive or memory phenotype assignment was not possible for roughly 75-95% of proliferating CD4+ or CD8+ clones. Relative to controls at less than 35%, mappable alloreactive CD4+ clones exhibited a mean Treg-derived proportion of approximately 70% with siplizumab. Naive T cells were seemingly more diverse than memory cells, and major contributions to the alloresponse seemed to be made by them.

V lost 3 bases and J 2 bases, leaving 11 bases between the germline ends. The CDR3 is made up of 15 amino acids. Per germline, CDR1 MNHEY and CDR2 SMNVEV (reference sequence). Each sample yielded roughly 100,000 assayed TCR templates. Data came from immunoSEQ multiplex PCR; TCRdb stores just in-frame clones and leaves some out. The sample has roughly 82,000 clones; about 87% are singletons. The genes are TRBV27 and TRBJ1-3; D may be TRBD1 (6 bases). Sequencing input: Tregs sorted from blood. The sequence came from a human donor in good health. This CDR3 reads CASSLGAGAGNTIYF. CDR3 nucleotides: TGTGCCAGCAGTTTGGGGGCAGGAGCTGGAAACACCATATATTTT.